This T cell receptor (beta chain) was obtained from a study of OX40 agonist ivuxolimab in advanced cancers. Study background: The dose-escalation cohort had hepatocellular carcinoma, melanoma, renal cell or head and neck cancer.

As to this clone: Its target is unknown.

CDR3 size: 13 residues. Trimming left V 4 bases short and J 7 bases short, with 14 bases between. The germline V gene encodes CDR1 SGHKS and CDR2 YYEKEE (reference sequence). The data were produced by immunoSEQ multiplex PCR, yet TCRdb's version contains in-frame clones alone and is incomplete. The sample yields tens of thousands of clones, 85% to 90% seen once. Study outcomes and limitations: The antigens recognized by the expanded peripheral T cells, that is their antigen specificity, were not determined.

The material was CD4+ or CD8+ T cells sorted from blood, obtained in a trial of the OX40 agonist ivuxolimab. The chain is built from TRBV5-5 and TRBJ1-1, with D possibly being TRBD1 (6 bases). This receptor was obtained from an adult with an advanced solid tumor such as melanoma, head and neck, liver or kidney cancer. The CDR3 DNA reads as TGTGCCAGCAGCCGAACAGGGACGGATGAAGCTTTCTTT. Translation gives CASSRTGTDEAFF.